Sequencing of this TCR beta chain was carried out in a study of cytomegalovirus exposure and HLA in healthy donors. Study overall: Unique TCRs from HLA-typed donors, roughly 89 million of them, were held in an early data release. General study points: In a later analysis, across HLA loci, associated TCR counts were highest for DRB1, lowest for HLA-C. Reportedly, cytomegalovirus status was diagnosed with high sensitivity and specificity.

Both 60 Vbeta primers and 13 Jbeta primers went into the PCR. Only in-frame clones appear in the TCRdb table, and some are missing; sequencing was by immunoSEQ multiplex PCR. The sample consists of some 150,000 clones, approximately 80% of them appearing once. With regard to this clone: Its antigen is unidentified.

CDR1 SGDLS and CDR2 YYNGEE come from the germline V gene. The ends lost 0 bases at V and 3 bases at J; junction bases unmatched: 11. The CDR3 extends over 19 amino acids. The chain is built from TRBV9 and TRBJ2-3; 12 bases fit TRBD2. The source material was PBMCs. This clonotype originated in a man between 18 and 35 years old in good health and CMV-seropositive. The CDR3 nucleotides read TGTGCCAGCAGCGTAGCTCTAGCGGGGGGGCGAGGATTGACAGATACGCAGTATTTT. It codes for CASSVALAGGRGLTDTQYF.